This T cell receptor (beta chain) was identified in a study of long-term antiretroviral therapy in people with HIV. General study points: The data indicate that diversity increased after ART but remained below transplant donor controls. Within the repertoire, clones expanded before ART were dominant at all time points.

CDR1 is WNHNN, CDR2 SYGVQD, per germline (reference sequence). The CDR3 is 18 residues long. V trimming: 2 bases; J trimming: 0 bases; junction bases outside the gene matches: 6. Roughly 0.9-10 million cryopreserved PBMC were held in samples before DNA extraction. At survey level, the immunoSEQ assay was run in its v3.0 version. Sequencing was performed with immunoSEQ multiplex PCR; in TCRdb, only in-frame clones are kept and a portion is missing. The table shows about 15,000 clones, with roughly 80% occurring only once. This clone was detected a few times. Its antigen is unknown. This receptor was taken from a man younger than 45 with HIV. V is TRBV10-1 and J is TRBJ2-7, with 14 bases identical to TRBD2. Sequencing was performed on unsorted PBMCs, taken 1.2 to 1.3 years before starting antiretroviral therapy. CDR3: CASSEGLAGGRSSYEQYF. The DNA of the CDR3 is TGCGCCAGCAGTGAGGGACTAGCGGGGGGCCGGAGCTCCTACGAGCAGTACTTC.